These 27 T cell receptor beta chains share one sample of origin, sequenced in a study of cytomegalovirus exposure and HLA in healthy donors. Vbeta (60) and Jbeta (13) primers were used in the PCR. Only in-frame clones appear in the TCRdb table, and some are missing; sequencing was by immunoSEQ multiplex PCR. This sample has 77,000 or so clones, with 78% found just once. Sequencing was performed on PBMCs. The receptors here all came from a man aged 40-49 years in good health and CMV-seronegative.

The CDR3 sequence: CAGSWTGDDGYTF. In DNA form, the CDR3 reads TGTGCCGGGTCATGGACAGGGGACGATGGCTACACCTTC. The J gene is TRBJ1-2, the V gene TRBV28, with TRBD1 matching 9 bases. J gave up 6 bases and V 11 bases, and 10 bases lay outside the gene matches. CDR3 length equals 13 residues. Germline lookup yields CDR1 MDHEN and CDR2 SYDVKM.

A word on this clone: Distinct nucleotide sequences in the sample also encode this CDR3. This chain connects TRBV11-2 to TRBJ2-2, with no clear D. The CDR3 totals 14 residues. Germline V gives CDR1 SGHAT, CDR2 FQNNGV. The V end lost 4 bases, the J end lost 3 bases, and 9 bases lay between the germline ends. DNA for the CDR3: TGTGCCAGCAGCTCTCTACTTGACACCGGGGAGCTGTTTTTT. Amino acid sequence: CASSSLLDTGELFF. Full variable domain (missing parts from reference TRBV11-2 and TRBJ2-2): EAGVAQSPRYKIIEKRQSVAFWCNPISGHATLYWYQQILGQGPKLLIQFQNNGVVDDSQLPKDRFSAERLKGVDSTLKIQPAKLEDSAVYLCASSSLLDTGELFFGEGSRLTVL.

CDR3 bases: TGTGCCAGTGCCCACAGCTCCTACGAGCAGTACTTC. Encoded protein: CASAHSSYEQYF. V and J are TRBV27 and TRBJ2-7; unclear D gene. Trimming took 9 bases from V and 0 from J, leaving 9 bases between them. The CDR3 consists of 12 residues. Germline CDR1 MNHEY, CDR2 SMNVEV (reference sequence).

Remarks on this clone: Compared with germline, one end of the junction differs, possibly owing to a read error. The DNA of the CDR3 is TGTGCCAGCAGTTTACTAGCGGGGGGGTCGAATTTT. It encodes CASSLLAGGSNF. The genes are TRBV28 and TRBJ2-3; 12 bases fit TRBD2. Germline values: CDR1 MDHEN, CDR2 SYDVKM. This CDR3 contains 12 residues.

This chain connects TRBV28 to TRBJ2-3, with 8 bases matching TRBD1. Germline V gene lookup returns CDR1 MDHEN and CDR2 SYDVKM. The V gene end was trimmed by 6 bases and the J gene end by 4 bases; junction bases not matched to a gene: 6. There are 14 residues in the CDR3. Here the CDR3 reads CASSRVTGADTQYF. CDR3 nucleotides: TGTGCCAGCAGCCGCGTGACAGGGGCAGATACGCAGTATTTT. The full variable domain, rest sourced from reference TRBV28 and TRBJ2-3, is DVKVTQSSRYLVKRTGEKVFLECVQDMDHENMFWYRQDPGLGLRLIYFSYDVKMKEKGDIPEGYSVSREKKERFSLILESASTNQTSMYLCASSRVTGADTQYFGPGTRLTVL.

This chain joins TRBV28 and TRBJ1-2; weak D call: TRBD1 (6 bases). The CDR3 consists of 12 residues. Germline V CDR1 and CDR2: MDHEN, SYDVKM. The V end lost 8 bases, the J end lost 7 bases, and 14 bases lay between the germline ends. The CDR3 loop is CASGGRAAGYTF. DNA for the CDR3: TGTGCCAGCGGGGGCCGAGCGGCTGGCTACACCTTC.

The rearrangement joins TRBV19 to TRBJ1-2; D possibly corresponds to TRBD1 (6 bases). The CDR3 runs 15 residues. Germline V CDR1 and CDR2: LNHDA, SQIVND (reference sequence). V shed 4 bases and J shed 2 bases, with 14 bases lying between them. This CDR3 reads CASSTPGEANYGYTF. DNA of the CDR3: TGTGCCAGTAGTACCCCAGGGGAAGCGAACTATGGCTACACCTTC.

The CDR3 DNA reads TGCGCCAGCAGCTTTAGGCCAGGGGGCCGGGAGACCCAGTACTTC. It yields the protein CASSFRPGGRETQYF. The gene calls are TRBV5-1 and TRBJ2-5; 8 bases line up with TRBD1. Germline lookup yields CDR1 SGHRS and CDR2 YFSETQ. This CDR3 comprises 15 residues. V shed 2 bases and J 5 bases; nucleotides not matched to a gene: 8.

J is TRBJ2-1 and V is TRBV4-2; 9 bases are a match to TRBD2. The CDR3 loop spans 15 amino acids. Per germline, CDR1 LGHNA and CDR2 YNFKEQ. The V segment lost 4 bases and the J segment 5 bases; nucleotides outside the gene matches: 6. The CDR3 spells CASSRIAGADNEQFF. The CDR3 DNA follows: TGTGCCAGCAGCCGGATAGCGGGAGCCGACAATGAGCAGTTCTTC.

This chain joins TRBV30 and TRBJ2-5; TRBD1 matches 7 bases. In germline, CDR1 is GTSNPN, CDR2 SVGIG (reference sequence). V dropped 0 bases and J dropped 7; count of bases not matched to a gene: 2. The CDR3 consists of 12 residues. This CDR3 reads CAWSVRGPTQYF. CDR3 sequence (DNA): TGTGCCTGGAGTGTAAGGGGGCCGACCCAGTACTTC.

The chain carries TRBV6-5 and TRBJ2-7; TRBD2 might be the D (6 bases). The CDR3 extends over 13 amino acids. Germline CDR1 is MNHEY and CDR2 is SVGAGI. V was cut by 2 bases and J by 7 bases, with 12 bases left in between. This CDR3 is CASSYAEGGEQYF. The CDR3 nucleotides are TGTGCCAGCAGTTACGCGGAGGGCGGAGAGCAGTACTTC.

The V gene is TRBV9, the J gene TRBJ1-3; D unclear. V shed 2 bases and J shed 2 bases, with 8 bases lying between them. The CDR3 spans 14 residues. CDR1 and CDR2 (germline): SGDLS, YYNGEE. CDR3: CASSVRITGNTIYF. In DNA, the CDR3 is TGTGCCAGCAGCGTGCGGATAACTGGAAACACCATATATTTT.

V and J are TRBV7-9 and TRBJ1-4; 9 bases map to TRBD1. The germline V gene has CDR1 SEHNR and CDR2 FQNEAQ (reference sequence). V shed 5 bases and J 7 bases; nucleotides not matched to a gene: 17. The length of the CDR3 is 18 residues. CDR3 amino acids: CASSQTGTGYVFGEKLFF. The CDR3 DNA follows: TGTGCCAGCAGCCAGACCGGGACAGGGTACGTCTTTGGTGAAAAACTGTTTTTT.

This chain joins TRBV6-5 and TRBJ2-7, with 8 bases that match TRBD1. This CDR3 is built from 14 residues. After removal of 6 bases from V and 4 bases from J, the junction contained 8 bases not matched to a gene. Germline V CDR1 and CDR2: MNHEY, SVGAGI. The CDR3 region is CASRAPGGSYEQYF. The CDR3 DNA sequence: TGTGCCAGCAGAGCACCAGGGGGCTCGTACGAGCAGTACTTC.

V is TRBV5-1 and J is TRBJ2-2, with D possibly TRBD2 on 5 matching bases. Trimming took 4 bases from V and 0 from J, leaving 10 bases between them. The CDR3 consists of 15 residues. Looked up from germline, CDR1 is SGHRS and CDR2 is YFSETQ. The CDR3 coding sequence is TGCGCCAGCAGCCGGGGTGGACCGAACACCGGGGAGCTGTTTTTT. Its translation is CASSRGGPNTGELFF.

The V gene is TRBV9, the J gene TRBJ2-2; TRBD1 aligns across 8 bases. The CDR3 totals 16 residues. The J segment lost 4 bases and the V segment lost 5 bases, leaving 10 bases of the junction unmatched. Germline CDR1 is SGDLS and CDR2 is YYNGEE. In DNA form, the CDR3 reads TGTGCCAGCAGTCCCCGACAGGGGCGAAGCACCGGGGAGCTGTTTTTT. Translation: CASSPRQGRSTGELFF.

V gene TRBV7-9 combines with J gene TRBJ2-5, with 7 bases that match TRBD2. The DNA end is a closer match to TRBJ2-7, so the J assignment may be wrong. Germline V gene data show CDR1 as SEHNR and CDR2 as FQNEAQ (reference sequence). This CDR3 contains 11 residues. The CDR3, as DNA: TGTGCCAGCCTGGGGGGGGGCGAGCAGTACTTC. Protein sequence: CASLGGGEQYF.

The chain is built from TRBV10-3 and TRBJ2-5, with D tentatively TRBD2 (8 bases). The DNA end is more similar to TRBJ2-7, so the J call may be wrong. CDR1 is ENHRY, CDR2 SYGVKD, per germline. The CDR3 length is 16 residues. CDR3 in amino acids: CAISEERGTETYEQYF. CDR3 DNA: TGTGCCATCAGTGAGGAGCGGGGGACAGAGACCTACGAGCAGTACTTC.

This clone was detected a few times. J is TRBJ2-2 and V is TRBV16, with 9 bases aligning to TRBD1. The CDR3 is 16 residues long. CDR1 and CDR2 from the germline V gene are KGHSY and FQNENV. V shed 4 bases and J 5 bases; nucleotides not matched to a gene: 8. Written as DNA, the CDR3 is TGTGCCAGCAGCCGATTCGACAGGGGGATTACCGGGGAGCTGTTTTTT. Amino acid sequence: CASSRFDRGITGELFF.

This clone was counted between two and nine times. The chain carries TRBV5-4 and TRBJ2-7; the D gene is possibly TRBD2 (6 bases). Germline lookup yields CDR1 SGHNT and CDR2 YYREEE (reference sequence). The ends were cut back, 4 bases at V and 4 bases at J, with 15 bases in the middle. The CDR3 length is 14 residues. This CDR3 reads CASSQRGSGYEQYF. The CDR3 bases are TGTGCCAGCAGCCAGAGGGGAAGCGGGTACGAGCAGTACTTC.

The genes are TRBV5-6 and TRBJ2-7, with 7 bases fitting TRBD2. There are 14 residues in the CDR3. Germline V gives CDR1 SGHDT, CDR2 YYEEEE. V gave up 4 bases and J gave up 2 bases; unmatched junction bases: 6. CDR3 in amino acids: CASSVLAVPYEQYF. CDR3 DNA sequence: TGTGCCAGCAGCGTGCTAGCGGTACCCTACGAGCAGTACTTC.

V is TRBV28 and J is TRBJ2-1, with D possibly being TRBD1 (6 bases). There are 17 residues in the CDR3. Germline CDR1 and CDR2: MDHEN and SYDVKM. The V gene lost 6 bases and the J gene lost 10 bases, with 28 bases spanning the gap. CDR3 in DNA: TGTGCCAGCAGCCTACGACAGGCCTTTTCGACGGATGGGGAGCAGTTCTTC. Translated, it gives CASSLRQAFSTDGEQFF.

The V gene is TRBV29-1, the J gene TRBJ2-5; the match to TRBD1 covers 7 bases. This CDR3 is built from 15 residues. Germline-derived CDR1 and CDR2 are SQVTM and ANQGSEA. After removal of 0 bases from V and 2 bases from J, the junction contained 6 bases not matched to a gene. The CDR3 loop reads CSVEDPRDSQETQYF. The CDR3 region has the DNA TGCAGCGTTGAAGACCCCCGGGACAGTCAAGAGACCCAGTACTTC.

V is TRBV6-1 and J is TRBJ1-4, with 7 bases fitting TRBD1. The CDR3 covers 15 residues. CDR1 is MNHNS and CDR2 is SASEGT in the germline V gene. The trim removed 7 bases at V and 11 bases at J, leaving 16 bases unmatched. CDR3 sequence reads: CASTLETGTVLKLFF. The CDR3 nucleotides are TGTGCCAGCACCCTTGAAACCGGGACAGTCCTCAAACTGTTTTTT.

V gene TRBV4-1 combines with J gene TRBJ1-5, with a tentative D call TRBD1 (5 bases). Germline V lookup: CDR1 MGHRA, CDR2 YSYEKL. V gave up 5 bases and J gave up 0 bases, with 8 bases separating them. This CDR3 has 14 residues. CDR3 loop: CASSFGHSNQPQHF. The CDR3 DNA sequence: TGCGCCAGCAGCTTCGGACATAGCAATCAGCCCCAGCATTTT.

The sample holds one count of this clone. The chain uses TRBV5-8 and TRBJ2-1; the D gene is possibly TRBD2 (5 bases). V lost 4 bases to trimming and J lost 8 bases, with 22 bases between them. The CDR3 extends over 16 amino acids. Germline V gives CDR1 SGHTS, CDR2 YDEGEE. CDR3 coding DNA: TGTGCCAGCAGCATCCGGACTTCTATACGGGTAGATGAGCAGTTCTTC. Its translation is CASSIRTSIRVDEQFF. Looking up the rest from reference TRBV5-8 and TRBJ2-1 gives the full variable domain: EAGVTQSPTHLIKTRGQQATLRCSPISGHTSVYWYQQALGLGLQFLLWYDEGEERNRGNFPPRFSGRQFPNYSSELNVNALELEDSALYLCASSIRTSIRVDEQFFGPGTRLTVL.

This clone has a single count. The V and J genes are TRBV7-9 and TRBJ2-7, with D possibly matching TRBD2 (5 bases). Trimming left V 5 bases short and J 6 bases short, with 14 bases between. Germline V gene sequence: CDR1 SEHNR, CDR2 FQNEAQ (reference sequence). There are 13 residues in the CDR3. DNA for the CDR3: TGTGCCAGCAGCAGCTCGAGAGAGGGCGAGCAGTACTTC. The encoded protein is CASSSSREGEQYF.